The 15 T cell receptor beta chains below come from one sample, sequenced in a study of technical replicates of blood from a few donors. Only in-frame clones appear in the TCRdb table, and some are missing; sequencing was by immunoSEQ multiplex PCR. The sample lists about 89,000 clones; 85% to 95% were seen once. The sample was T cells isolated from PBMCs. The source is a human donor in good health.

The chain's CDR3 is CASSSGTGTYNSPLHF. Written as DNA, the CDR3 is TGTGCCAGCAGCTCCGGGACAGGAACCTATAATTCACCCCTCCACTTT. The J gene is TRBJ1-6, the V gene TRBV5-5; 8 nucleotides line up with TRBD1. The CDR3 consists of 16 residues. The germline V gene has CDR1 SGHKS and CDR2 YYEKEE (reference sequence). Trimming removed 3 bases from V and 2 bases from J; junction bases left unmatched: 4.

The chain has TRBV19 and TRBJ2-3; 7 bases line up with TRBD2. Unmatched junction bases numbered 5, after V lost 4 bases and J lost 1 base. There are 15 residues in the CDR3. CDR1 and CDR2 (germline): LNHDA, SQIVND (reference sequence). CDR3 sequence reads: CASSTGLGGTDTQYF. The CDR3 DNA sequence: TGTGCCAGTAGTACCGGACTAGGCGGCACAGATACGCAGTATTTT.

This chain joins TRBV19 and TRBJ2-2; D perhaps matches TRBD2 (6 bases). Germline CDR1 LNHDA, CDR2 SQIVND (reference sequence). The CDR3 loop spans 15 amino acids. V was clipped by 1 base and J by 1 base, with 7 bases between them. The DNA for the CDR3 is TGTGCCAGTAGTATAGTGGGGGGGAACACCGGGGAGCTGTTTTTT. This gives the protein CASSIVGGNTGELFF.

V is TRBV5-1 and J is TRBJ2-5, with 9 bases aligning to TRBD1. The J segment lost 2 bases and the V segment lost 4 bases, leaving 6 bases of the junction unmatched. This CDR3 region has 15 residues. Per germline, CDR1 SGHRS and CDR2 YFSETQ. CDR3 in DNA: TGCGCCAGCAGCGCATCCGGGACAGGGCAAGAGACCCAGTACTTC. It specifies CASSASGTGQETQYF.

The J gene is TRBJ2-2, the V gene TRBV19; D might be TRBD2 (7 bases). Trimming removed 2 bases from V and 6 bases from J, with 16 bases in between. Germline lookup yields CDR1 LNHDA and CDR2 SQIVND (reference sequence). This CDR3 has 16 amino acids. As DNA, the CDR3 is TGTGCCAGTAGTATACAGACGGGGGGCAATCCCGGGGAGCTGTTTTTT. It is translated as CASSIQTGGNPGELFF.

This clone was counted a single time. The chain is built from TRBV6-6 and TRBJ1-5; TRBD1 matches at 7 bases. This CDR3 is built from 13 residues. Germline V lookup: CDR1 MNHNY, CDR2 SVGAGI (reference sequence). The J segment lost 2 bases and the V segment lost 8 bases, leaving 3 bases of the junction unmatched. In nucleotides, the CDR3 is TGTGCCAGCCGACAGGGTGGCAATCAGCCCCAGCATTTT. Translation: CASRQGGNQPQHF.

The J gene is TRBJ1-2, the V gene TRBV27, with TRBD1 matching over 8 bases. CDR3 length: 14 amino acids. V trimming: 8 bases; J trimming: 8 bases; junction bases outside the gene matches: 13. The germline CDR1 and CDR2 sequences are MNHEY and SMNVEV (reference sequence). The CDR3 protein is CASYTPGGVGGYTF. The CDR3 DNA sequence: TGTGCCAGCTATACCCCAGGGGGCGTAGGAGGCTACACCTTC.

The chain employs TRBV5-6 and TRBJ2-5; D is possibly TRBD1 (6 bases). CDR1 SGHDT and CDR2 YYEEEE come from the germline V gene. This CDR3 is 13 amino acids long. V was shortened by 6 bases and J by 3 bases, with 12 bases between the two germline ends. CDR3 protein: CASTYRVEETQYF. Here the CDR3 DNA reads TGTGCCAGCACATACAGGGTGGAAGAGACCCAGTACTTC.

DNA for the CDR3: TGTGCCAGCAGTTTTTTGGTCGGGTACACTGAAGCTTTCTTT. Translation gives CASSFLVGYTEAFF. V gene TRBV28 combines with J gene TRBJ1-1; D is uncertain. Germline lookup yields CDR1 MDHEN and CDR2 SYDVKM. The CDR3 extends over 14 amino acids. Trimming left V 3 bases short and J 3 bases short, with 11 bases between.

This chain links TRBV4-1 with TRBJ2-2; TRBD2 matches 7 bases. V dropped 6 bases and J dropped 4; count of bases not matched to a gene: 17. Germline V lookup: CDR1 MGHRA, CDR2 YSYEKL. The CDR3 has 18 residues. The CDR3: CASSPWTSGLSGTGELFF. The CDR3 nucleotides read TGCGCCAGCAGTCCTTGGACTAGTGGGTTGTCGGGCACCGGGGAGCTGTTTTTT.

The chain couples TRBV5-4 to TRBJ2-7, with TRBD1 matching over 8 bases. Germline V gene data show CDR1 as SGHNT and CDR2 as YYREEE (reference sequence). The CDR3 runs to 14 residues. Trimming removed 4 bases from V and 4 bases from J; junction bases left unmatched: 7. CDR3 loop: CASSPFRTGYEQYF. CDR3 nucleotides: TGTGCCAGCAGCCCGTTTAGGACAGGGTACGAGCAGTACTTC.

The V call is TRBV5-1, the J call TRBJ1-6; a possible D gene is TRBD1 (5 bases). This CDR3 spans 16 amino acids. Germline CDR1 and CDR2: SGHRS and YFSETQ. Trimming removed 4 bases at V and 6 bases at J, with 17 bases between. CDR3 coding DNA: TGCGCCAGCAGCGCTAACAGGATGGTGGGTAATTCACCCCTCCACTTT. It specifies CASSANRMVGNSPLHF.

V gene TRBV5-1 combines with J gene TRBJ1-3; D might be TRBD1 (5 bases). Trimming pared 4 bases from V and 3 bases from J, leaving 14 bases between. This CDR3 comprises 15 residues. Per the germline V gene, CDR1 is SGHRS and CDR2 is YFSETQ. The CDR3 reads CASSIGGGIGNTIYF. For the CDR3, the DNA is TGCGCCAGCAGCATTGGTGGGGGGATTGGAAACACCATATATTTT. Full variable domain (outside the CDR3, taken from reference TRBV5-1 and TRBJ1-3): KAGVTQTPRYLIKTRGQQVTLSCSPISGHRSVSWYQQTPGQGLQFLFEYFSETQRNKGNFPGRFSGRQFSNSRSEMNVSTLELGDSALYLCASSIGGGIGNTIYFGEGSWLTVV.

DNA for the CDR3: TGCGCCAGCAGCTTGGGAATCACCGCAGGCTCCTACGAGCAGTACTTC. It yields the protein CASSLGITAGSYEQYF. J is TRBJ2-7 and V is TRBV5-1; D gene unclear. The ends were cut back, 0 bases at V and 0 bases at J, with 13 bases in the middle. The germline V gene encodes CDR1 SGHRS and CDR2 YFSETQ. This CDR3 has 16 amino acids.

The V call is TRBV27, the J call TRBJ2-4, with 8 bases that match TRBD1. The length of the CDR3 is 15 residues. The trim removed 6 bases at V and 0 bases at J, leaving 4 bases unmatched. Germline CDR1 and CDR2: MNHEY and SMNVEV (reference sequence). CDR3 protein: CASSRQGPAKNIQYF. CDR3 DNA sequence: TGTGCCAGCAGCCGACAGGGGCCAGCCAAAAACATTCAGTACTTC.